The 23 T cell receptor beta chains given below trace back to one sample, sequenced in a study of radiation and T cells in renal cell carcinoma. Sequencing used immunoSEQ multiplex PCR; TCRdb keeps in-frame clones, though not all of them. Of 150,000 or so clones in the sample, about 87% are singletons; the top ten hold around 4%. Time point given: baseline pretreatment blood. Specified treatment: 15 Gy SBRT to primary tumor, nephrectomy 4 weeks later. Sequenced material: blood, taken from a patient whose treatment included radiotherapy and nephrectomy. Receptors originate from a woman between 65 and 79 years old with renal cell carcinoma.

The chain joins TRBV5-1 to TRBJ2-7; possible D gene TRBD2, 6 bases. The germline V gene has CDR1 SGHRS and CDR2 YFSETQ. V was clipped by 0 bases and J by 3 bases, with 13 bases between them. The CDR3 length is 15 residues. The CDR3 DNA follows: TGCGCCAGCAGCTTGGCCGGAGGTAGCGGCTACGAGCAGTACTTC. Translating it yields CASSLAGGSGYEQYF.

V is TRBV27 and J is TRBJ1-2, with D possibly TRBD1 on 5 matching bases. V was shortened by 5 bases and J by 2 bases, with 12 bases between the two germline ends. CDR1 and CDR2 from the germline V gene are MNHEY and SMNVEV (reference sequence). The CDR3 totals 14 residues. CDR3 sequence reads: CASSRRGENYGYTF. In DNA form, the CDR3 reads TGTGCCAGCAGTCGTAGGGGCGAAAACTATGGCTACACCTTC.

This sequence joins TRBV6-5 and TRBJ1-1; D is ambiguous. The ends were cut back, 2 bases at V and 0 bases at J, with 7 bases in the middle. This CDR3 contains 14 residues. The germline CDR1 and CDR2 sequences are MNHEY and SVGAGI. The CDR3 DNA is TGTGCCAGCAGTTACCCGGGGATGAACACTGAAGCTTTCTTT. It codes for CASSYPGMNTEAFF.

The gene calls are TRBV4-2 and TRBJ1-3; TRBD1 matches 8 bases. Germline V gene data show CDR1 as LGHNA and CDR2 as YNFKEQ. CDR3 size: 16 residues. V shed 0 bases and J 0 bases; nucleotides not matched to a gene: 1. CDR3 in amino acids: CASSQEQGDSGNTIYF. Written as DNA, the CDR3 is TGTGCCAGCAGCCAAGAACAGGGGGACTCTGGAAACACCATATATTTT.

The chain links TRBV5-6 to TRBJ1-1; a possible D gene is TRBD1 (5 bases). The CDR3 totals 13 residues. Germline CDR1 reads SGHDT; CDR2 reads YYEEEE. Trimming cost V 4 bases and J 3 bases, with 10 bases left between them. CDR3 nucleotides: TGTGCCAGCAGCGATGAGACAGACACTGAAGCTTTCTTT. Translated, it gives CASSDETDTEAFF.

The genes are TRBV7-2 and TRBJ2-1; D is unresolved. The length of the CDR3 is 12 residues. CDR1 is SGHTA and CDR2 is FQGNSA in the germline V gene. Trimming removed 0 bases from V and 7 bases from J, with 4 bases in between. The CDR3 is CASSLARNEQFF. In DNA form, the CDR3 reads TGTGCCAGCAGCTTAGCGAGGAATGAGCAGTTCTTC.

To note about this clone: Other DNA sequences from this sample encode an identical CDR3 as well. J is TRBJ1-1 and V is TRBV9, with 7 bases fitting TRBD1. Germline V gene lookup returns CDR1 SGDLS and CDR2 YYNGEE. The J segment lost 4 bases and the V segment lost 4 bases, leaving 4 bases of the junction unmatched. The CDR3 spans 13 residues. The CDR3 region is CASSSQGGTEAFF. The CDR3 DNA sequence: TGTGCCAGCAGCAGCCAGGGGGGCACTGAAGCTTTCTTT.

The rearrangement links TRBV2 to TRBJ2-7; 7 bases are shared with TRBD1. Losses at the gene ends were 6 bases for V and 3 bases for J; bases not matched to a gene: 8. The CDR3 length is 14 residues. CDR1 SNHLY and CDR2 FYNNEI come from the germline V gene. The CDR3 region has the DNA TGTGCCAGCAGGCTTAACAGGGGATTCTACGAGCAGTACTTC. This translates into CASRLNRGFYEQYF.

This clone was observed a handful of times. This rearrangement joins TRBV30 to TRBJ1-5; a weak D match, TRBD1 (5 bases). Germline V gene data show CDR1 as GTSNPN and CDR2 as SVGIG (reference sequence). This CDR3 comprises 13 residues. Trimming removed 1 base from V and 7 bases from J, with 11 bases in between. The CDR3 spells CAWSGGGRQPQHF. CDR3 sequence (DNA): TGTGCCTGGAGTGGGGGGGGTCGGCAGCCCCAGCATTTT.

The DNA for the CDR3 is TGTGCCAGCAGTTCCCCCCATGAGCAGTTCTTC. Its protein is CASSSPHEQFF. The chain employs TRBV28 and TRBJ2-1; D not certain. V was shortened by 4 bases and J by 8 bases, with 6 bases between the two germline ends. CDR1 and CDR2 from the germline V gene are MDHEN and SYDVKM. The CDR3 runs to 11 residues. Together with reference TRBV28 and TRBJ2-1, the CDR3 gives the full variable domain: DVKVTQSSRYLVKRTGEKVFLECVQDMDHENMFWYRQDPGLGLRLIYFSYDVKMKEKGDIPEGYSVSREKKERFSLILESASTNQTSMYLCASSSPHEQFFGPGTRLTVL.

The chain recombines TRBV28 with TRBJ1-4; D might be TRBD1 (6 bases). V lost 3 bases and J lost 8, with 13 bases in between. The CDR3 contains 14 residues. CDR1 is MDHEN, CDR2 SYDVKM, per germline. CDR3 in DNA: TGTGCCAGCAGTTTCCCACAGGGCGAAGAAAAACTGTTTTTT. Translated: CASSFPQGEEKLFF.

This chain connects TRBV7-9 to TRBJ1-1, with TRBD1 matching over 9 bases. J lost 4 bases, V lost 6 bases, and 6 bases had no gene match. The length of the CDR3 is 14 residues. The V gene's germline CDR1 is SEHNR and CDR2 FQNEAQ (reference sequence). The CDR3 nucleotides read TGTGCCAGCAGTAAACAGGGGGCGGTCACTGAAGCTTTCTTT. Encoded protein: CASSKQGAVTEAFF. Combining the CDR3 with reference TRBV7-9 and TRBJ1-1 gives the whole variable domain DTGVSQNPRHKITKRGQNVTFRCDPISEHNRLYWYRQTLGQGPEFLTYFQNEAQLEKSRLLSDRFSAERPKGSFSTLEIQRTEQGDSAMYLCASSKQGAVTEAFFGQGTRLTVV.

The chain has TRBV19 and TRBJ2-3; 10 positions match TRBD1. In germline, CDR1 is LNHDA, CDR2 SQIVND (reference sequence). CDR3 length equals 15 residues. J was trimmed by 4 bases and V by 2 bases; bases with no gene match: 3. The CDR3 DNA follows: TGTGCCAGTAGTATATCCGGGACAGGGGCAGATACGCAGTATTTT. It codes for CASSISGTGADTQYF.

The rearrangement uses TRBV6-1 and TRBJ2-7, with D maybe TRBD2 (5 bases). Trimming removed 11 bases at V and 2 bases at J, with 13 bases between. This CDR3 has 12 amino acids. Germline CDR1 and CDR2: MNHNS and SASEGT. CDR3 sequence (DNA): TGTGCCGTGAGATGGGAGCCCTACGAGCAGTACTTC. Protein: CAVRWEPYEQYF.

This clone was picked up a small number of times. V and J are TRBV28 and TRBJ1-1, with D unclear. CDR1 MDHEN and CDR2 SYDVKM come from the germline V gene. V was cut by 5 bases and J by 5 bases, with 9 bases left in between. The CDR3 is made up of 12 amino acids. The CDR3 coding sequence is TGTGCCAGCAGTCCCAGATTTACTGAAGCTTTCTTT. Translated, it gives CASSPRFTEAFF.

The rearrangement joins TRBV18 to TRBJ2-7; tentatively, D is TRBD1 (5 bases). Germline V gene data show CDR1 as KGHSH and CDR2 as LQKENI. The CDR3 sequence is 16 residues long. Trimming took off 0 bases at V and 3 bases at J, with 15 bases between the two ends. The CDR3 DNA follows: TGTGCCAGCTCACCACCGATAGGGGTGGGAAACTACGAGCAGTACTTC. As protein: CASSPPIGVGNYEQYF.

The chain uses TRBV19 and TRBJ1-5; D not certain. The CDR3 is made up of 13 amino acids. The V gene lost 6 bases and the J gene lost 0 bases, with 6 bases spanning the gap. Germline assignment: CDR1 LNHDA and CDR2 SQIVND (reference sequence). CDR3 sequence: CASRDNSNQPQHF. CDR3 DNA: TGTGCCAGTAGGGATAATAGCAATCAGCCCCAGCATTTT.

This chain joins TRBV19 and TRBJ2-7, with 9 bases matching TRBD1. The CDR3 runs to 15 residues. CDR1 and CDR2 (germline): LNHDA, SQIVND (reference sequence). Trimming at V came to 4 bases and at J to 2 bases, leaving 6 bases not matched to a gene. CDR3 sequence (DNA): TGTGCCAGTAGTACACTGGGACAGGGCACCTACGAGCAGTACTTC. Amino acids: CASSTLGQGTYEQYF.

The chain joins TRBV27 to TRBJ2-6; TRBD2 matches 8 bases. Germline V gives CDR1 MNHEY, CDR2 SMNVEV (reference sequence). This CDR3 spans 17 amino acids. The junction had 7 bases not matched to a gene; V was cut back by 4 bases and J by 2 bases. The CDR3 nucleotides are TGTGCCAGCAGTTCCCTCGGGGGGGCAGCTGGGGCCAACGTCCTGACTTTC. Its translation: CASSSLGGAAGANVLTF.

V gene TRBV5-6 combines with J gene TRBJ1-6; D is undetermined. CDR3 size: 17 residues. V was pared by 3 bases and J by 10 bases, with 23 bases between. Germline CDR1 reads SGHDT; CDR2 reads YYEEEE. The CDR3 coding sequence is TGTGCCAGCAGCTGGGTAGACCCGGTTCTGCCTTACTCACCCCTCCACTTT. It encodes CASSWVDPVLPYSPLHF.

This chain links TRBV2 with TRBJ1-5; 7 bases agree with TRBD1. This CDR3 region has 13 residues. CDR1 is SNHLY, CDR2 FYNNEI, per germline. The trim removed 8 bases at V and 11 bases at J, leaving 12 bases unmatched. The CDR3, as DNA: TGTGCCAGCGGAGGGGGCAACGGGGAGGCCCAGCATTTT. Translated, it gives CASGGGNGEAQHF.

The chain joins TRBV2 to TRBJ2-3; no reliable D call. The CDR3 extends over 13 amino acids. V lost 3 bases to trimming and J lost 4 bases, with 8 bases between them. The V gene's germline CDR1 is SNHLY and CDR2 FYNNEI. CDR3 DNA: TGTGCCAGCAGTGATGTGGGCTCAGATACGCAGTATTTT. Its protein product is CASSDVGSDTQYF.

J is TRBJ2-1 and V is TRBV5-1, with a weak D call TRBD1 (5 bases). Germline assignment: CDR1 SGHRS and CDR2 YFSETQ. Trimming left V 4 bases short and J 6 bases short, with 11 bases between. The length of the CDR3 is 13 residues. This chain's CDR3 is CASSGTGSNEQFF. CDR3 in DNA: TGCGCCAGCAGCGGAACAGGAAGCAATGAGCAGTTCTTC.